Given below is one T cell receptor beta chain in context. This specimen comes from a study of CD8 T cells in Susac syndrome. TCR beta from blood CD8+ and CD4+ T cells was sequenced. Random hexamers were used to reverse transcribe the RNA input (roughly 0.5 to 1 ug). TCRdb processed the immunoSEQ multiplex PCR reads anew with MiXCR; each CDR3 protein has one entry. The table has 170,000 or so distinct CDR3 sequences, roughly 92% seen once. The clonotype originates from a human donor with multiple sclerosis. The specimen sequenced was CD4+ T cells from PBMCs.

This CDR3 is CASNREYSNQPQHF. As DNA, the CDR3 is TGTGCCAGCAACCGGGAGTATAGCAATCAGCCCCAGCATTTT. The V call is TRBV2, the J call TRBJ1-5, with D uncertain. The CDR3 contains 14 residues. Germline-derived CDR1 and CDR2 are SNHLY and FYNNEI. V lost 7 bases, J lost 0 bases, and 10 bases lay in between.